These 5 T cell receptor beta chains were sequenced from one sample in a study of blood T cell repertoires in COVID-19. Assay used: immunoSEQ multiplex PCR; TCRdb lists only in-frame clones, some missing. The sample includes over 110,000 clones, over 70% of them seen just once. Sequenced sample: PBMCs or T cells enriched from blood (not recorded which). The source is a middle-aged man in a cohort exposed to, infected with or recovered from COVID-19 (not recorded which).

The chain is built from TRBV7-9 and TRBJ2-5, with 8 bases fitting TRBD1. CDR3 length: 16 residues. J gave up 4 bases and V 2 bases, and 9 bases lay outside the gene matches. The germline CDR1 and CDR2 sequences are SEHNR and FQNEAQ (reference sequence). CDR3 nucleotide sequence: TGTGCCAGCAGCTTAAAGGACAGGGTAGTTGGAGAGACCCAGTACTTC. As protein: CASSLKDRVVGETQYF. Variable domain in full (rest from reference TRBV7-9 and TRBJ2-5): DTGVSQNPRHKITKRGQNVTFRCDPISEHNRLYWYRQTLGQGPEFLTYFQNEAQLEKSRLLSDRFSAERPKGSFSTLEIQRTEQGDSAMYLCASSLKDRVVGETQYFGPGTRLLVL.

V usage is TRBV5-6 and J usage is TRBJ2-3, with a possible D match to TRBD2 (6 bases). This CDR3 has 18 residues. CDR1 is SGHDT and CDR2 is YYEEEE in the germline V gene. V gave up 4 bases and J gave up 0 bases, with 21 bases separating them. The CDR3: CASSGDLAAPTSTDTQYF. CDR3 nucleotides: TGTGCCAGCAGCGGCGACTTAGCGGCCCCTACTAGCACAGATACGCAGTATTTT.

The CDR3 protein is CSVEGTRGGLSYNEQFF. CDR3 in DNA: TGCAGCGTTGAAGGGACTAGGGGGGGCTTGTCCTACAATGAGCAGTTCTTC. The rearrangement links TRBV29-1 to TRBJ2-1, with D possibly matching TRBD2 (7 bases). The CDR3 has 17 residues. Germline CDR1 is SQVTM and CDR2 is ANQGSEA. Trimming pared 1 base from V and 1 base from J, leaving 17 bases between.

J is TRBJ2-1 and V is TRBV9; 9 positions match TRBD1. Germline V gives CDR1 SGDLS, CDR2 YYNGEE. CDR3 length equals 16 residues. V shed 3 bases, J shed 2 bases, and the junction held 6 bases outside the gene matches. The CDR3 here is CASSEKQGAPYNEQFF. The CDR3 DNA follows: TGTGCCAGCAGCGAGAAACAGGGGGCCCCCTACAATGAGCAGTTCTTC. The entire variable domain, with the rest obtained from reference TRBV9 and TRBJ2-1, is as follows: DSGVTQTPKHLITATGQRVTLRCSPRSGDLSVYWYQQSLDQGLQFLIQYYNGEERAKGNILERFSAQQFPDLHSELNLSSLELGDSALYFCASSEKQGAPYNEQFFGPGTRLTVL.

The rearrangement links TRBV5-1 to TRBJ2-3, with 7 bases that match TRBD1. The CDR3 is 15 residues long. From germline, CDR1 is SGHRS and CDR2 YFSETQ. The J segment lost 2 bases and the V segment lost 0 bases, leaving 3 bases of the junction unmatched. CDR3: CASSLGQGYTDTQYF. Written as DNA, the CDR3 is TGCGCCAGCAGCTTGGGACAGGGATACACAGATACGCAGTATTTT. The entire variable domain, with the rest obtained from reference TRBV5-1 and TRBJ2-3, is as follows: KAGVTQTPRYLIKTRGQQVTLSCSPISGHRSVSWYQQTPGQGLQFLFEYFSETQRNKGNFPGRFSGRQFSNSRSEMNVSTLELGDSALYLCASSLGQGYTDTQYFGPGTRLTVL.